The 8 T cell receptor beta chains reported below all come from one sample, sequenced in a study of blood T cell repertoires in COVID-19. The table came from immunoSEQ multiplex PCR; TCRdb's copy has only in-frame clones and leaves some out. The sample holds around 100,000 clones; roughly nine tenths are singletons and the top ten take around 2.1%. Sequencing was done on a sample of peripheral blood. These receptors were taken from a man aged 45-65 years with active COVID-19.

The V call is TRBV5-1, the J call TRBJ2-3, with D perhaps TRBD2 (5 bases). V lost 4 bases and J 1 base, leaving 13 bases between the germline ends. Germline V gene data show CDR1 as SGHRS and CDR2 as YFSETQ. The CDR3 is made up of 15 amino acids. The CDR3: CASSPQTTGTDTQYF. The CDR3 nucleotides are TGCGCCAGCAGCCCACAGACTACGGGCACAGATACGCAGTATTTT.

V gene TRBV6-4 combines with J gene TRBJ2-3; 11 bases are shared with TRBD2. Germline V CDR1 and CDR2: MRHNA, SNTAGT. J gave up 2 bases and V 3 bases, and 1 base lay outside the gene matches. This CDR3 is built from 15 residues. CDR3: CASSEGLAATDTQYF. CDR3 DNA sequence: TGTGCCAGCAGTGAGGGACTAGCGGCCACAGATACGCAGTATTTT.

This clone was detected a few times. The chain combines TRBV6-2 or TRBV6-3 with TRBJ2-3; D may be TRBD2 (5 bases). V lost 2 bases and J lost 0, with 9 bases in between. The CDR3 runs to 15 residues. CDR1 and CDR2 from the germline V gene are MNHEY and SVGEGT. For the CDR3, the DNA is TGTGCCAGCAGTTACGAGGCGGGCAGCACAGATACGCAGTATTTT. Amino acids: CASSYEAGSTDTQYF.

V usage is TRBV10-2 and J usage is TRBJ1-5; D is unclear. Germline values: CDR1 WSHSY, CDR2 SAAADI. V dropped 2 bases and J dropped 0 bases, with 5 bases sitting between them. The CDR3 is 14 amino acids. The CDR3 region is CASSEEYSNQPQHF. In DNA, the CDR3 is TGCGCCAGCAGTGAGGAGTATAGCAATCAGCCCCAGCATTTT.

The chain combines TRBV9 with TRBJ2-3, with TRBD2 matching over 9 bases. V shed 3 bases and J 2 bases; nucleotides not matched to a gene: 4. CDR3 length equals 15 residues. Germline V CDR1 and CDR2: SGDLS, YYNGEE. Written as DNA, the CDR3 is TGTGCCAGCAGCGGACTAGCGGATAACACAGATACGCAGTATTTT. Translating it yields CASSGLADNTDTQYF.

The chain carries TRBV5-8 and TRBJ2-7; TRBD2 matches 7 bases. Trimming took 3 bases from V and 5 from J; bases not matched to a gene: 2. The CDR3 is 12 residues long. CDR1 and CDR2 (germline): SGHTS, YDEGEE. The CDR3 nucleotides read TGTGCCAGCAGCTGGGGGGGGAACGAGCAGTACTTC. It encodes CASSWGGNEQYF. The full variable domain, rest sourced from reference TRBV5-8 and TRBJ2-7, is EAGVTQSPTHLIKTRGQQATLRCSPISGHTSVYWYQQALGLGLQFLLWYDEGEERNRGNFPPRFSGRQFPNYSSELNVNALELEDSALYLCASSWGGNEQYFGPGTRLTVT.

The chain couples TRBV19 to TRBJ2-5; 7 bases align to TRBD2. V was pared by 10 bases and J by 5 bases, with 10 bases of the junction left unmatched. The CDR3 has 13 amino acids. CDR1 and CDR2 (germline): LNHDA, SQIVND (reference sequence). The CDR3 DNA reads as TGTGCCACTTCGGGGGGAGCCCGGGAGACCCAGTACTTC. Its protein product is CATSGGARETQYF.

The genes are TRBV6-5 and TRBJ2-7, with D possibly TRBD1 on 6 matching bases. CDR3 size: 14 residues. V lost 6 bases, J lost 2 bases, and 14 bases lay in between. Germline-derived CDR1 and CDR2 are MNHEY and SVGAGI. The CDR3 sequence: CASSRQVRPYEQYV. For the CDR3, the DNA is TGTGCCAGCAGCCGACAGGTACGACCCTACGAGCAGTACGTC.